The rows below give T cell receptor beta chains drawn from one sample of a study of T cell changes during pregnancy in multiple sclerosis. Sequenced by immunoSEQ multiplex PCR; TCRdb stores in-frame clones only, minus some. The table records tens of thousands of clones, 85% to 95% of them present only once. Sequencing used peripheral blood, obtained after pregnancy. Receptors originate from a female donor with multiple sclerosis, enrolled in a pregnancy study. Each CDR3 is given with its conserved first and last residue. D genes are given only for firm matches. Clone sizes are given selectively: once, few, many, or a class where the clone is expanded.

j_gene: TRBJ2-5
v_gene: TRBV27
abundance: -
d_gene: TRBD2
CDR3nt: TGTGCCAGCAGTTTATATACACTAGCGGGGGGGATAGAGACCCAGTACTTC
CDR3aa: CASSLYTLAGGIETQYF

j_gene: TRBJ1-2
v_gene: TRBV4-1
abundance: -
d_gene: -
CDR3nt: TGCGCCAGCAGCCAAGACCCGGTGCGCTACACCTTC
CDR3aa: CASSQDPVRYTF

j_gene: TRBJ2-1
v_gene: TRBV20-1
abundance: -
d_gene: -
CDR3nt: TGCAGTGCTAGGAGCGGTGAGCAGTTCTTC
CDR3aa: CSARSGEQFF

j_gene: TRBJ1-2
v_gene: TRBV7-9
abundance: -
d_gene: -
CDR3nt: TGTGCCAGCAGTTTCGACGGACTCCTGTACTATGGCTACACCTTC
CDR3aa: CASSFDGLLYYGYTF

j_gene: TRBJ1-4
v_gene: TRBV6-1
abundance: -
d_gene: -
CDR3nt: TGTGCCAGCAGTACCCGAGATAATGAAAAACTGTTTTTT
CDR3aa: CASSTRDNEKLFF

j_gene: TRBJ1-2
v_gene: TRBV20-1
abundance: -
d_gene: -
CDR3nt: TGCAGTAGCGACAGTAACTATGGCTACACCTTC
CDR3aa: CSSDSNYGYTF

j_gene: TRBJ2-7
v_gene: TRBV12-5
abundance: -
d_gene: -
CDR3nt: TGTGCTAGTGGTTTGGGTTTAAGGGGGGGGTCCTACGAGCAGTACTTC
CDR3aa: CASGLGLRGGSYEQYF

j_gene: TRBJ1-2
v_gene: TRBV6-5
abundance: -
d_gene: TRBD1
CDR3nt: TGTGCCAGCAGTTACTCGTTCGACAGGGTGTATGGCTACACCTTC
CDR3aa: CASSYSFDRVYGYTF

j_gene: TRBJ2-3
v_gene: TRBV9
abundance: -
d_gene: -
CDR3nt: TGTGCCAGCAGTGAGATTAGTGGCACAGATACGCAGTATTTT
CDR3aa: CASSEISGTDTQYF

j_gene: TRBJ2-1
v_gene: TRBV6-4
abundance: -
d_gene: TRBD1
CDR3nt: TGTGCCAGCAGTGACTTAGGGACAGGGGTTCACTACAATGAGCAGTTCTTC
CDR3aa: CASSDLGTGVHYNEQFF

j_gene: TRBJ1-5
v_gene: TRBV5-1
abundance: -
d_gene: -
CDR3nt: TGCGCCAGCAGCCTCTCGGGGGATCAGCCCCAGCATTTT
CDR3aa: CASSLSGDQPQHF

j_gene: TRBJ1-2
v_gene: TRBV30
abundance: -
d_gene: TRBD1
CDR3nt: TGTGCCTGGAGTGGGGGGGACAGGGCTCAGGTTGGCTACACCTTC
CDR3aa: CAWSGGDRAQVGYTF

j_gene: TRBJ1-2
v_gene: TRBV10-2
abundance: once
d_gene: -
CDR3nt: TGCGCCAGCACCGAAAGGAGGCGGCCTGGGGCTAACTATGGCTACACCTTC
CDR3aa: CASTERRRPGANYGYTF

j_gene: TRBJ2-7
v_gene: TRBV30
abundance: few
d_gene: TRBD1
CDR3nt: TGTGCCTGGAGTTCGGTTGGGACAGGCCCCCACTACTACGAGCAGTACTTC
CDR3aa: CAWSSVGTGPHYYEQYF

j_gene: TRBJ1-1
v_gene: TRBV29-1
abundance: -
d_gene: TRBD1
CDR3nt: TGCAGCGTTGCGGGACAGCCCAACACTGAAGCTTTCTTT
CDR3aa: CSVAGQPNTEAFF

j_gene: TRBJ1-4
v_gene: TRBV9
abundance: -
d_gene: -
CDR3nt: TGTGCCAGCAGCGCCGGAAGGGGCAACGAAAAACTGTTTTTT
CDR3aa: CASSAGRGNEKLFF

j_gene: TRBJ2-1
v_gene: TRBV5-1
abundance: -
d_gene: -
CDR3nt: TGCGCCAGCAGCTTGAGCGCCAATGAGCAGTTCTTC
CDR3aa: CASSLSANEQFF

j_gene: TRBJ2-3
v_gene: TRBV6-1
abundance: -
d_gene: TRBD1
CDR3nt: TGTGCCAGCAGTATAATGACAGGGACAGATACGCAGTATTTT
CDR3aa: CASSIMTGTDTQYF

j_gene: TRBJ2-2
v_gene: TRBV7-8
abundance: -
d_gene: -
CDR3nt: TGTGCCAGCAGCTTGACTAGCACCGGGGAGCTGTTTTTT
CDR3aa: CASSLTSTGELFF

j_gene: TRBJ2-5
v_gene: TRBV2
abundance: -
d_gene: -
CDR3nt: TGTGCCAGCAGTGTTGGCAGGGTGGAGGAGACCCAGTACTTC
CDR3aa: CASSVGRVEETQYF

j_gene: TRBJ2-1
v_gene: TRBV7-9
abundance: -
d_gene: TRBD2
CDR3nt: TGTGCCAGCAGCTTAGCGCGGGAGGGGGGGAATGAGCAGTTCTTC
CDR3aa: CASSLAREGGNEQFF

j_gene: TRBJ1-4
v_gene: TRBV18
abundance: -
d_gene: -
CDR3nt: TGTGCCAGCTCACCATCTCGGACGGAAGGAGGCGAAAAACTGTTTTTT
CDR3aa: CASSPSRTEGGEKLFF

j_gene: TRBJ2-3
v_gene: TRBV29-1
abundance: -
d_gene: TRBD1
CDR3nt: TGCAGCGTTGGGGGACAGGGAACAGATACGCAGTATTTT
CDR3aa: CSVGGQGTDTQYF

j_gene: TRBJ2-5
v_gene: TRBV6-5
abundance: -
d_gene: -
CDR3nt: TGTGCCAGCAGTTACTTGGACGGGAAAGAGACCCAGTACTTC
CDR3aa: CASSYLDGKETQYF

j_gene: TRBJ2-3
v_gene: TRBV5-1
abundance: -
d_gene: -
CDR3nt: TGCGCCAGCAGCTTGGGAGTCAGCACAGATACGCAGTATTTT
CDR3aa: CASSLGVSTDTQYF

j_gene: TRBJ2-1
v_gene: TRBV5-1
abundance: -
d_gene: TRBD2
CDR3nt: TGCGCCAGCAGCTTGGATAGCGGGCCGAATGAGCAGTTCTTC
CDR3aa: CASSLDSGPNEQFF

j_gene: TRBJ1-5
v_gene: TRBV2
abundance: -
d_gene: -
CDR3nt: TGTGCCGTCGGGGATGACGGCAATCAGCCCCAGCATTTT
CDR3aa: CAVGDDGNQPQHF

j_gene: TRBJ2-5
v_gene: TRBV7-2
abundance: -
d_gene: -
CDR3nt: TGTGCCAGCAGCTACCCATTAGGGGGCCAAGAGACCCAGTACTTC
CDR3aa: CASSYPLGGQETQYF

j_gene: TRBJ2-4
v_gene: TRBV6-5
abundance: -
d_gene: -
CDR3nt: TGTGCCAGCAGTTTTGAGGGAACAGCCAAAAACATTCAGTACTTC
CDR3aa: CASSFEGTAKNIQYF

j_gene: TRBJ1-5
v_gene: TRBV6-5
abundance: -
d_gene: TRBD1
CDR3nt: TGTGCCAGCAGTTACTCGAGGGACAGGGGAGGCCAGCCCCAGCATTTT
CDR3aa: CASSYSRDRGGQPQHF

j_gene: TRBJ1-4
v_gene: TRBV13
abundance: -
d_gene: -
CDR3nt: TGTGCCAGCAGCCGGTCGAGGGAATATAATGAAAAACTGTTTTTT
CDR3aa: CASSRSREYNEKLFF

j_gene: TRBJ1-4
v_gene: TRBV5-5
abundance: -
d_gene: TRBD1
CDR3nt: TGTGCCAGCAGCTTGGTAGGAGGGACAGGGTATGAAAAACTGTTTTTT
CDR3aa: CASSLVGGTGYEKLFF

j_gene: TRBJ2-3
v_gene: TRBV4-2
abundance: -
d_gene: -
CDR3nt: TGTGCCAGCAGCCAAGGGCGCACAGGGTTTAGCATAGATGCAGATACGCAGTATTTT
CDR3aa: CASSQGRTGFSIDADTQYF

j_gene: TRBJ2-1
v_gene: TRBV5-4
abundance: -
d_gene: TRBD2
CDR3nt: TGTGCCAGCAGCGAAAAAACGGGACTAGCGGGGTATGAGCAGTTCTTC
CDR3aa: CASSEKTGLAGYEQFF

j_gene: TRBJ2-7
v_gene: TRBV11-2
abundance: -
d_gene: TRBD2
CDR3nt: TGTGCCAGCAGGGCTCGGGGACTAACCTACGAGCAGTACTTC
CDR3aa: CASRARGLTYEQYF

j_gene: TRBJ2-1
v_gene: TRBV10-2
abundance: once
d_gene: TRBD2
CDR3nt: TGCGCCAGCAGGTCGACTAGCGGGGGCGTCACCTACAATGAGCAGTTCTTC
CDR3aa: CASRSTSGGVTYNEQFF

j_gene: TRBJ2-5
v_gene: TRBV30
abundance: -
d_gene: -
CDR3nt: TGTGCCTGGAGTGGGGGACTGCAAGAGACCCAGTACTTC
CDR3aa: CAWSGGLQETQYF

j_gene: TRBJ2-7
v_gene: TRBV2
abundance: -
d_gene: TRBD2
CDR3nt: TGTGCCAGCAGTGAAGTTAGGGCTAGCGGGAGCTACGAGCAGTACTTC
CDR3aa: CASSEVRASGSYEQYF

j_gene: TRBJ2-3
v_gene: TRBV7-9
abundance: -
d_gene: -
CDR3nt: TGTGCCAGCAGCTTAGGGAGCGGCGATACGCAGTATTTT
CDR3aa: CASSLGSGDTQYF

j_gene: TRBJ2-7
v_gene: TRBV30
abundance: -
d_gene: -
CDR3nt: TGTGCCTGGAGTGCGAAAGGCAGGATCTCCTACGAGCAGTACTTC
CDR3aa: CAWSAKGRISYEQYF

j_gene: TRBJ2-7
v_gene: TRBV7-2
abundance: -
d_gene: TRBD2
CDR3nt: TGTGCCAGCAGCTTAGCGCGGGGGGCCCAGTACGAGCAGTACTTC
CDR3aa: CASSLARGAQYEQYF

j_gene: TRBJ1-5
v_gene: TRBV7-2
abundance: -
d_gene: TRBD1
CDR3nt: TGTGCCAGCAGCTTATTCGGGACAGGGGGTAATCAGCCCCAGCATTTT
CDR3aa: CASSLFGTGGNQPQHF

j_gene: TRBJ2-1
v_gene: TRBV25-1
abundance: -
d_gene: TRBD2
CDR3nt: TGTGCCAGCAGTGCAGCGGGAGGGCCGAGGAATGAGCAGTTCTTC
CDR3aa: CASSAAGGPRNEQFF

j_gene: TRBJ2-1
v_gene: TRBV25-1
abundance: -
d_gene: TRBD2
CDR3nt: TGTGCCAGCAGTCGGCTGAGCGGGGCAGGGCATAGGAATGAGCAGTTCTTC
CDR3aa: CASSRLSGAGHRNEQFF

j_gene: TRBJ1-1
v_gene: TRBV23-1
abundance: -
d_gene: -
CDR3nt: TGCGCCAGCAGTCGTCCGGTGAACACTGAAGCTTTCTTT
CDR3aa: CASSRPVNTEAFF

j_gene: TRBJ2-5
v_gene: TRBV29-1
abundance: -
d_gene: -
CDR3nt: TGCAGCGCGGGACTCCCCCAGGGGACCCAGTACTTC
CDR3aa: CSAGLPQGTQYF